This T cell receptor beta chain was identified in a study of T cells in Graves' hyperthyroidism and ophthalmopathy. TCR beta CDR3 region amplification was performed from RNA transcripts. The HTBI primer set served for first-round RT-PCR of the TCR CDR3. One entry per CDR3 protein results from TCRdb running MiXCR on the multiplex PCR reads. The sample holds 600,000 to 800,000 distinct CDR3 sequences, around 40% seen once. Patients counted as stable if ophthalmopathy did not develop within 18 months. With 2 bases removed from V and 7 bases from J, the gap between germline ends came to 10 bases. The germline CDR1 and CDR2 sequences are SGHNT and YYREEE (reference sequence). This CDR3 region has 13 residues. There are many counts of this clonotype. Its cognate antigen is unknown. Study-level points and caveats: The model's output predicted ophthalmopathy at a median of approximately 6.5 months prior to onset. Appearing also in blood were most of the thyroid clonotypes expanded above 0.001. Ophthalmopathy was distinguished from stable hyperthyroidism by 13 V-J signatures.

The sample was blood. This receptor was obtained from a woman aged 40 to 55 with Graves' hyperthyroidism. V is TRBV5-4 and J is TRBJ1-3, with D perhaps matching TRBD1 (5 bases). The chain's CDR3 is CASSFVGGNTIYF. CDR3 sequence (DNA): TGTGCCAGCAGCTTTGTCGGGGGGAACACCATATATTTT.